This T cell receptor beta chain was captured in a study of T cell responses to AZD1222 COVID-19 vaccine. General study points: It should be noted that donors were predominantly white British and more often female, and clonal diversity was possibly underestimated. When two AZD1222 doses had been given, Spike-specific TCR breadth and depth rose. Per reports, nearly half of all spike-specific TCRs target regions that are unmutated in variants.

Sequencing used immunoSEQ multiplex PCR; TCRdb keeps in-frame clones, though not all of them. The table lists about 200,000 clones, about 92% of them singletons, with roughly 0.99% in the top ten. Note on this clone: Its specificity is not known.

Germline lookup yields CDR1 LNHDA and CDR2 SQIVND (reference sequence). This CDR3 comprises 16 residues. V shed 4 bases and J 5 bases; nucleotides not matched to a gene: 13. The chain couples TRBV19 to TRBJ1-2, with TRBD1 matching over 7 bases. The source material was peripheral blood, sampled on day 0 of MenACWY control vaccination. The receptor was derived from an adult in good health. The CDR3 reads CASSTAGTAVLYGYTF. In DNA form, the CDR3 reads TGTGCCAGTAGTACCGCCGGGACAGCGGTATTATATGGCTACACCTTC.